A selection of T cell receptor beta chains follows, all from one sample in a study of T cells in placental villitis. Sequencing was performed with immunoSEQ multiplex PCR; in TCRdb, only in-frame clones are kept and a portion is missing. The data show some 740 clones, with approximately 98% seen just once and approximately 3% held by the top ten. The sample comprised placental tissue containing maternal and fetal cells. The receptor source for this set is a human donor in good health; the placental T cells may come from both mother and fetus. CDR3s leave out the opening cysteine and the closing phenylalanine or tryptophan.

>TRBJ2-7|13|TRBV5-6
ASGFWARGTYEQY
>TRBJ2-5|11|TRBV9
ASSPHGLDTQY
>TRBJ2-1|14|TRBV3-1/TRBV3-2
ASSRLAGRTYNEQF
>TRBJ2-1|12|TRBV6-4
ASSELAGGSEQF
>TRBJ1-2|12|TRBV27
ASARQGTNYGYT
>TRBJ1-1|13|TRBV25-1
ASRPLDRVNTEAF
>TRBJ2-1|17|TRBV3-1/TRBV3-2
ASSQDIRFLPFAYNEQF
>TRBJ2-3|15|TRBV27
ASSLYGQGMNTDTQY
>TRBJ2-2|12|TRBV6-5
ASSRTGPPGELF
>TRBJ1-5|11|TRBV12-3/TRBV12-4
ASSLKINQPQH
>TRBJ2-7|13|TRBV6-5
ASSPTWKLSYEQY
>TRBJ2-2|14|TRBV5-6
ASSLGTSGGTGELF
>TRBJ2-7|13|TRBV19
ASSAGLAGTYEQY
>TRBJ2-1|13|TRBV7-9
ASSFISSGNNEQF
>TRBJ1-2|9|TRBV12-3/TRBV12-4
ASRRGSGYT
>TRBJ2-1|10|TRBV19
ASSNSYNEQF
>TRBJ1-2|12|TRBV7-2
ASSQDRGHYGYT